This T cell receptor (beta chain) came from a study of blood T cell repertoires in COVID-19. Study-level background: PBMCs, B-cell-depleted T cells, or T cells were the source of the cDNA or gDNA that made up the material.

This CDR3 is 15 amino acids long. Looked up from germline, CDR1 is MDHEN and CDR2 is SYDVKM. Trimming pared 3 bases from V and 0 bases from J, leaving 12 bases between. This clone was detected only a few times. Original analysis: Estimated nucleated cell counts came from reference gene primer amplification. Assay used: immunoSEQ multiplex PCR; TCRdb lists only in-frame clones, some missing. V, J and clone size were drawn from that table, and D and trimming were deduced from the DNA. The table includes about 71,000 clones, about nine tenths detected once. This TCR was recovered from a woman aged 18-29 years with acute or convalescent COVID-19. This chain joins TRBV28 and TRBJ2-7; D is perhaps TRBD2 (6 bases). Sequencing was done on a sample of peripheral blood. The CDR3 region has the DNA TGTGCCAGCAGTTTTCGTGGCGGGGCCTCCTACGAGCAGTACTTC. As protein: CASSFRGGASYEQYF.